This T cell receptor beta chain was sequenced during a study of identical twins. With regard to this clonotype: The germline gene is not matched at one end of the junction; a read error may be the cause.

Germline-derived CDR1 and CDR2 are LNHNV and YYDKDF (reference sequence). The CDR3 has 13 residues. Unique molecular identifiers were present on cDNA, and template switching added a universal primer site. TCRdb itself ran the 5' RACE reads through MiXCR, one entry per CDR3 protein. The sample shows a few hundred thousand distinct CDR3 sequences, roughly 9% of them seen only once. The specimen sequenced was naive T cells sorted from blood. V is TRBV15 and J is TRBJ1-1; the D is unclear. The receptor's source is a woman aged 50 to 65 in good health. CDR3 residues: CATSRDRSSSGFF. In nucleotides, the CDR3 is TGTGCCACCAGCAGAGATAGGAGCTCCTCTGGGTTTTTT.